This TCR beta chain was obtained from a study of memory CD4+ T cells and cytomegalovirus serostatus. Study-wide results and limits: Repertoires predicted CMV serostatus with median bootstrapped AUC of roughly 0.95. The CMV-associated TCR signature appears largely within the CD4+ memory repertoire. CD4+ memory repertoires contained about 40% of the roughly 160 reported CMV TCRbeta sequences.

This CDR3 contains 16 residues. V lost 3 bases and J 0 bases, leaving 12 bases between the germline ends. The data were produced by immunoSEQ multiplex PCR, yet TCRdb's version contains in-frame clones alone and is incomplete. This sample has about 61,000 clones; around 82% occur once, and the top ten carry over 0.4%. The sort gate was single viable CD3+CD4+CD8-CD45RO+ cells for memory CD4+ T cells. Regarding this clone: Its antigen is unknown.

The chain links TRBV23-1 to TRBJ1-3; tentatively, D is TRBD1 (5 bases). TRBV23-1 falls under the ORF class, with uncertain function. Sequencing was carried out using memory CD4+ T cells from blood. This receptor was obtained from an adult in good health and CMV-seronegative. Some clones in this sample may be carry-over from other donors' samples. CDR3 region: CASSHIGGSSGNTIYF. In nucleotides, the CDR3 is TGCGCCAGCAGTCACATTGGGGGATCCTCTGGAAACACCATATATTTT.